This T cell receptor (beta chain) was sequenced for a study of chemoradiotherapy in HPV16-positive cancers. About the study: A couple of HPV16-positive patients' cells yielded candidate HPV-specific clones and common motifs. Notes on the study in general: HPV-responsive T-cell expansion during chemoradiotherapy was linked to improved recurrence-free survival in HPV16-positive patients. During treatment, candidate HPV-specific clones and E7-related motifs expanded in tumor.

For this clone: Its antigen is not known.

Sequencing was performed with immunoSEQ multiplex PCR; in TCRdb, only in-frame clones are kept and a portion is missing. The data hold roughly 3,100 clones, with about 83% observed a single time. V dropped 7 bases and J dropped 0; count of bases not matched to a gene: 3. CDR1 and CDR2 from the germline V gene are SGHRS and YFSETQ. This CDR3 spans 13 amino acids. Repeated repertoire sampling spanned the course of chemoradiotherapy. V is TRBV5-1 and J is TRBJ1-1; 7 nucleotides match TRBD1. The sequencing used tumor tissue, collected from a patient who underwent chemoradiotherapy. This TCR came from a human donor with HPV-associated anogenital cancer. DNA of the CDR3: TGCGCCAGCTCACAGGGGATGAACACTGAAGCTTTCTTT. It yields the protein CASSQGMNTEAFF. The full variable domain, its missing parts supplied by reference TRBV5-1 and TRBJ1-1, is KAGVTQTPRYLIKTRGQQVTLSCSPISGHRSVSWYQQTPGQGLQFLFEYFSETQRNKGNFPGRFSGRQFSNSRSEMNVSTLELGDSALYLCASSQGMNTEAFFGQGTRLTVV.